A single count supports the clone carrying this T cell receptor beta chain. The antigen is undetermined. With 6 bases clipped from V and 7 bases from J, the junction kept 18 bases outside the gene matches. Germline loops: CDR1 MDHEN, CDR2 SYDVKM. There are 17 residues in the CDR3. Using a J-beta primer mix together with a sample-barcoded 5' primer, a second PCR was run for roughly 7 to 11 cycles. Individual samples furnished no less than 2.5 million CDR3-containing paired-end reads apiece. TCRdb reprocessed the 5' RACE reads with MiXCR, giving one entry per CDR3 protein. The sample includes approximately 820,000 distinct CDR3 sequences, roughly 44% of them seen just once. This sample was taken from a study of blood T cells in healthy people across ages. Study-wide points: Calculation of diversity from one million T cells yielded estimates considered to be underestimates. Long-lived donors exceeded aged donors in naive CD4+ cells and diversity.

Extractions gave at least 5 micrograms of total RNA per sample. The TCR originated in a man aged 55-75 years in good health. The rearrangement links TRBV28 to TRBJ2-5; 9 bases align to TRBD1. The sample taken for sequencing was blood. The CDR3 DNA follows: TGTGCCAGCAGCCCCCGGGGACAGGGAGGTACCAGGTGGACCCAGTACTTC. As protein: CASSPRGQGGTRWTQYF.